These 4 T cell receptor beta chains came from one sample sequenced in a study of blood T cell repertoires in COVID-19. Sequenced by immunoSEQ multiplex PCR; TCRdb stores in-frame clones only, minus some. The top ten hold around 5% of the sample, which has 110,000 to 150,000 clones, around 87% seen once. Sequencing was done on a sample of peripheral blood. These TCRs come from a human donor in a cohort sampled during active COVID-19.

The chain carries TRBV6-5 and TRBJ1-1; D not resolved. With 6 bases removed from V and 1 base from J, the gap between germline ends came to 15 bases. The CDR3 loop spans 15 amino acids. Germline-derived CDR1 and CDR2 are MNHEY and SVGAGI. This CDR3 is CASRTSGRQNTEAFF. CDR3 DNA sequence: TGTGCCAGCAGGACAAGCGGACGACAGAACACTGAAGCTTTCTTT.

This chain joins TRBV4-1 and TRBJ2-5, with D possibly being TRBD2 (7 bases). The CDR3 has 15 amino acids. Trimming stripped 3 bases from V and 2 bases from J, with 13 bases between. Per the germline V gene, CDR1 is MGHRA and CDR2 is YSYEKL. This CDR3 is CASSQRGRTQETQYF. DNA for the CDR3: TGCGCCAGCAGCCAGCGGGGGCGTACACAAGAGACCCAGTACTTC.

This clone was seen a single time. J is TRBJ2-7 and V is TRBV4-1, with 13 nucleotides matching TRBD2. This CDR3 is 18 amino acids long. Looked up from germline, CDR1 is MGHRA and CDR2 is YSYEKL. Germline trimming cut 1 base from V and 5 bases from J; bases unmatched to any gene: 11. The CDR3 protein is CASSQAPPLAGGSHEQYF. The CDR3 DNA sequence: TGCGCCAGCAGCCAAGCCCCACCACTAGCGGGGGGGAGCCACGAGCAGTACTTC.

The chain has TRBV19 and TRBJ1-5, with TRBD1 identical over 9 bases. J gave up 1 base and V 5 bases, and 6 bases lay outside the gene matches. Germline V gene lookup returns CDR1 LNHDA and CDR2 SQIVND (reference sequence). The CDR3 extends over 16 amino acids. This chain's CDR3 is CASSLGQGGSNQPQHF. CDR3 in DNA: TGTGCCAGTAGTCTGGGACAGGGTGGGAGCAATCAGCCCCAGCATTTT.